This T cell receptor (beta chain) was documented in a study of OX40 agonist ivuxolimab in advanced cancers. Overall study: Patients took ivuxolimab, an agonistic anti-OX40 (CD134) antibody.

Data came from immunoSEQ multiplex PCR; TCRdb stores just in-frame clones and leaves some out. The sample lists around 110,000 clones; roughly 95% were seen once. This CDR3 comprises 15 residues. Per germline, CDR1 SGHVS and CDR2 FNYEAQ. V lost 5 bases and J lost 5, with 19 bases in between. Systemic immunosuppression or a history of autoimmune disease excluded patients. This clone was detected once. Its target is unknown. Study results and limitations: Certain nonresponders likewise exhibited a low normalized T-cell clonal expansion.

This receptor was obtained from an adult with an advanced solid tumor such as melanoma, head and neck, liver or kidney cancer. The input for sequencing was CD4+ or CD8+ T cells sorted from blood, taken in a trial of the OX40 agonist ivuxolimab. This sequence joins TRBV7-6 and TRBJ2-7, with D perhaps given as TRBD1 or TRBD2 (5 bases each). CDR3 nucleotides: TGTGCCAGCAGCCCTCGGGGCGGTACTAACGACGAGCAGTACTTC. Its protein is CASSPRGGTNDEQYF.